The 8 T cell receptor beta chains below were found in one sample sequenced in a study of blood T cell repertoires in COVID-19. The data were produced by immunoSEQ multiplex PCR, yet TCRdb's version contains in-frame clones alone and is incomplete. The sample lists around 450,000 clones, around 90% seen once, with about 0.65% in the top ten. Specimen: PBMCs or T cells enriched from blood (not recorded which). These receptors all come from a woman aged 18-29 years who had recovered from COVID-19.

The chain employs TRBV30 and TRBJ2-7; 7 nucleotides align to TRBD1. Germline V gives CDR1 GTSNPN, CDR2 SVGIG (reference sequence). The CDR3 has 12 amino acids. The V gene end was trimmed by 0 bases and the J gene end by 12 bases; junction bases not matched to a gene: 8. CDR3 sequence: CAWSVGGGVTYF. Written as DNA, the CDR3 is TGTGCCTGGAGTGTAGGGGGCGGAGTAACGTACTTC.

This sequence joins TRBV29-1 and TRBJ2-7; TRBD2 agrees at 7 bases. Germline values: CDR1 SQVTM, CDR2 ANQGSEA. The CDR3 length is 14 residues. V dropped 4 bases and J dropped 3; count of bases not matched to a gene: 9. CDR3: CSVAPGTMIYEQYF. The CDR3 DNA reads as TGCAGCGTTGCCCCCGGGACTATGATCTACGAGCAGTACTTC.

The chain employs TRBV15 and TRBJ1-1; D is possibly TRBD1 (5 bases). V shed 5 bases and J shed 1 base, with 11 bases lying between them. The CDR3 covers 14 residues. Germline V lookup: CDR1 LNHNV, CDR2 YYDKDF (reference sequence). The CDR3 is CATSGAWANTEAFF. The CDR3 DNA follows: TGTGCCACCAGCGGGGCCTGGGCGAACACTGAAGCTTTCTTT.

Concerning this clone: Within the sample, other DNA sequences also encode this same CDR3. The J gene is TRBJ1-2, the V gene TRBV5-1; a possible D gene is TRBD1 (6 bases). Trimming pared 5 bases from V and 8 bases from J, leaving 13 bases between. The CDR3 sequence is 12 residues long. The germline V gene has CDR1 SGHRS and CDR2 YFSETQ. In nucleotides, the CDR3 is TGCGCCAGCAGTTCCCCGGGGGGCGGCTACACCTTC. Translation: CASSSPGGGYTF.

This rearrangement joins TRBV7-7 to TRBJ2-5, with 11 bases fitting TRBD2. The CDR3 has 15 amino acids. In germline, CDR1 is SSHAT, CDR2 FNYEAQ (reference sequence). J was trimmed by 3 bases and V by 4 bases; bases with no gene match: 4. The CDR3 DNA is TGTGCCAGCAGCTCGACTAGCGGGGAGAAAGAGACCCAGTACTTC. It is translated as CASSSTSGEKETQYF.

The genes are TRBV19 and TRBJ2-2; weak D call: TRBD1 (6 bases). CDR1 is LNHDA, CDR2 SQIVND, per germline (reference sequence). The CDR3 length is 14 residues. The V end lost 6 bases, the J end lost 6 bases, and 14 bases lay between the germline ends. The CDR3 loop reads CASSRQAVPGELFF. The CDR3 bases are TGTGCCAGTAGCCGACAGGCTGTCCCCGGGGAGCTGTTTTTT.

The chain combines TRBV24-1 with TRBJ1-2; 8 nucleotides agree with TRBD1. With 9 bases clipped from V and 7 bases from J, the junction kept 12 bases outside the gene matches. The CDR3 extends over 14 amino acids. From germline, CDR1 is KGHDR and CDR2 SFDVKD. The CDR3, as DNA: TGTGCCACCTCTCCAGGGACAGGAGGGTCTGGCTACACCTTC. It is translated as CATSPGTGGSGYTF.

This clone was seen a handful of times. This chain uses TRBV4-2 with TRBJ2-2; D possibly corresponds to TRBD1 (5 bases). Germline CDR1 is LGHNA and CDR2 is YNFKEQ. V shed 4 bases and J shed 3 bases, with 24 bases lying between them. The CDR3 is made up of 19 amino acids. The CDR3 bases are TGTGCCAGCAGCCTCCTCTCTCACCCAGGGTCGGCGGACACCGGGGAGCTGTTTTTT. This codes for CASSLLSHPGSADTGELFF.